This T cell receptor beta chain was recorded in a study of regulatory T cells in long-lasting Graves disease. Notes on the study in general: TRBV28, TRBJ1-2 and TRBJ2-5 emerged as the favored segments in persistent disease.

From germline, CDR1 is SQVTM and CDR2 ANQGSEA. CDR3 length: 11 residues. Trimming cost V 5 bases and J 6 bases; bases outside gene matches: 3. This clonotype has a count of ten or more. Its antigen remains unidentified. Building the TCR beta libraries relied on iRepertoire HTBI primers, and CDR3 regions underwent Arm-PCR. Per the study methods: Samples revealed 50 to 75 TRBV and over twelve TRBJ segments. TCRdb ran MiXCR on the multiplex PCR reads and lists one entry per CDR3 protein. These V and J calls originate from TCRdb's pipeline instead of the authors' own analysis. Among approximately 400,000 distinct CDR3 sequences listed, roughly 24% were seen once. The time point is: persistent/refractory GD, antithyroid drugs over 5 years with positive TRAb. TCR sequences were obtained from RNA taken from PBMCs. As collected, the peripheral blood samples measured around 9 milliliters each and went into EDTA tubes.

The sample was peripheral blood mononuclear cells (PBMCs), taken when the disease was refractory, from a patient treated with antithyroid drugs. The TCR was taken from a woman aged 35 to 49 with Graves disease. The chain joins TRBV29-1 to TRBJ1-2, with 7 bases lining up with TRBD1. The CDR3 DNA follows: TGCAGCGTTCCCGACAGGGATGGCTACACCTTC. Translation gives CSVPDRDGYTF.